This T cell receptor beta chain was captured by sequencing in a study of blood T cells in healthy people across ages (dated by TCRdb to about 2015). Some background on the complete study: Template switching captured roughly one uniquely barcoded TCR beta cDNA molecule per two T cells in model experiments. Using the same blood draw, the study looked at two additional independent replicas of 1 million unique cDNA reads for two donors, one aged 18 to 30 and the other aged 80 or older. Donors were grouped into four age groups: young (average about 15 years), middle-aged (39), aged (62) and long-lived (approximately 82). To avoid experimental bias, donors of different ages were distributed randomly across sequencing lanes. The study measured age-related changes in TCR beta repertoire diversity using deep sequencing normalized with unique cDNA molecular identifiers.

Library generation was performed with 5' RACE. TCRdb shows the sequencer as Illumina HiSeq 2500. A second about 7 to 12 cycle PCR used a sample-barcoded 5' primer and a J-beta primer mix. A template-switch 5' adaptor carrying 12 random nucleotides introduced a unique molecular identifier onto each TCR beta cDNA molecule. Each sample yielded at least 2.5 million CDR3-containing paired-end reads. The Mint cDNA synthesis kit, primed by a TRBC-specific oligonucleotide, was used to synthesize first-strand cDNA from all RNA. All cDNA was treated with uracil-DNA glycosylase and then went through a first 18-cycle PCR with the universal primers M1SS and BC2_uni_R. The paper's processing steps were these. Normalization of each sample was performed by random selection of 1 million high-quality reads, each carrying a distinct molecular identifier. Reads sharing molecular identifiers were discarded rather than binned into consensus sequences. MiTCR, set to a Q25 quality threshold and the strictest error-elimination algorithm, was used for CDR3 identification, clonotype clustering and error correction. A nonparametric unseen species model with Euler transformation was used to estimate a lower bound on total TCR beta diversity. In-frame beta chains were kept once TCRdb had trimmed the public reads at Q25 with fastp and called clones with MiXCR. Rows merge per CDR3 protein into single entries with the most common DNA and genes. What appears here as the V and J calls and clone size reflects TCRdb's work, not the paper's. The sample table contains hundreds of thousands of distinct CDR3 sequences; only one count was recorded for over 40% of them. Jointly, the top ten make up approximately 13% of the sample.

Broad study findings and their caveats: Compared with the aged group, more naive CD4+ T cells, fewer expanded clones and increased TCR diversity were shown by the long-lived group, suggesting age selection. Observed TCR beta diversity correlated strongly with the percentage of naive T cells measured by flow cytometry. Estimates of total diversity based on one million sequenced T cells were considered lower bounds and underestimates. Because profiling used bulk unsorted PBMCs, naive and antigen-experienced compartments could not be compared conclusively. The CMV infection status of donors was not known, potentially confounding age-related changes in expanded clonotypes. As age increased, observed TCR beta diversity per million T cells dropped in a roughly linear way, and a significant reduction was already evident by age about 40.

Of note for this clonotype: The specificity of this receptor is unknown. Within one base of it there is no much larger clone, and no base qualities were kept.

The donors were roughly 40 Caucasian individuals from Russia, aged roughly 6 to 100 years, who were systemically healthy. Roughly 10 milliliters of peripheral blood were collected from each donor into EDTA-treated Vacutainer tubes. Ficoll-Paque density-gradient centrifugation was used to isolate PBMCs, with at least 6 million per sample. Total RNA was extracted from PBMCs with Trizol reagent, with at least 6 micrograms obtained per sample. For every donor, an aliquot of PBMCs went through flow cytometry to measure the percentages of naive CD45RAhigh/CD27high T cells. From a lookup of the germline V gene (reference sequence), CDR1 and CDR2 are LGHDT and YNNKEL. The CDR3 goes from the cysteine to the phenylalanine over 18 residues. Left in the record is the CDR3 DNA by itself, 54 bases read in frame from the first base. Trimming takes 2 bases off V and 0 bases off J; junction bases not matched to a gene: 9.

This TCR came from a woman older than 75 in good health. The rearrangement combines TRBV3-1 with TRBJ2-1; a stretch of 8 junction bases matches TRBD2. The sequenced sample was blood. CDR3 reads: CASSQLTSGRFSYNEQFF. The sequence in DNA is TGTGCCAGCAGCCAACTAACTAGCGGCCGCTTCTCCTACAATGAGCAGTTCTTC.